This entry features one T cell receptor beta chain sequence. As yet, its antigen is unknown. Library preparation for TCR beta used quantitative 5'-RACE with molecular barcodes. MiXCR was run by TCRdb on the 5' RACE reads, yielding one entry per CDR3 protein. The sample lists hundreds of thousands of distinct CDR3 sequences; roughly 26% were seen once. These data belong to a study of CD8 T cells in ankylosing spondylitis. The V gene end was trimmed by 4 bases and the J gene end by 4 bases; junction bases not matched to a gene: 7. Germline-derived CDR1 and CDR2 are SGHRS and YFSETQ. The CDR3 is 15 amino acids. General study points: In ankylosing spondylitis blood, a motif of eight highly homologous TCR beta variants appeared characteristic. Disease-associated clonotypes exhibited CD8+ identity and were relatively infrequent in peripheral blood. Reactive arthritis synovial fluid and blood were previously reported to contain some motif variants. Matched ankylosing spondylitis synovial fluid reportedly contained a significantly enriched population of disease-linked clones.

The sequence was obtained from a male donor with ankylosing spondylitis. The sequenced material came from blood, either unsorted or a sorted T cell fraction (not recorded which). V and J are TRBV5-1 and TRBJ2-2; 7 bases fit TRBD2. The CDR3 coding sequence is TGCGCCAGCAGCAACGGACTAGTAGGCACCGGGGAGCTGTTTTTT. Translating it yields CASSNGLVGTGELFF.